This T cell receptor (beta chain) originates from a study of blood T cell repertoires in COVID-19. Looking at the study overall: From the United States, Italy and Spain came samples of acute and convalescent COVID-19. Sources were T cells, B-cell-depleted T cells, or PBMCs; the material itself was cDNA or gDNA.

Trimming took 7 bases from V and 5 from J; bases not matched to a gene: 7. CDR1 is MGHDK and CDR2 is SYGVNS in the germline V gene. The CDR3 covers 13 residues. Original analysis: Amplification of reference gene primers provided the estimated nucleated cell counts. Repertoires were generated with immunoSEQ multiplex PCR, while TCRdb's copy carries only in-frame clones and drops some. The V and J calls and clone size are taken from that table; D and trimming were inferred from the DNA. The sample holds 250,000 to 300,000 clones, 85% to 90% seen once. This receptor was taken from a woman aged 40-49 years with acute or convalescent COVID-19. The rearrangement links TRBV25-1 to TRBJ1-2, with 7 nucleotides matching TRBD1. The sequenced sample was peripheral blood. The CDR3 region is CASTGTAQYGYTF. CDR3 nucleotide sequence: TGTGCCAGCACAGGGACAGCTCAGTATGGCTACACCTTC.